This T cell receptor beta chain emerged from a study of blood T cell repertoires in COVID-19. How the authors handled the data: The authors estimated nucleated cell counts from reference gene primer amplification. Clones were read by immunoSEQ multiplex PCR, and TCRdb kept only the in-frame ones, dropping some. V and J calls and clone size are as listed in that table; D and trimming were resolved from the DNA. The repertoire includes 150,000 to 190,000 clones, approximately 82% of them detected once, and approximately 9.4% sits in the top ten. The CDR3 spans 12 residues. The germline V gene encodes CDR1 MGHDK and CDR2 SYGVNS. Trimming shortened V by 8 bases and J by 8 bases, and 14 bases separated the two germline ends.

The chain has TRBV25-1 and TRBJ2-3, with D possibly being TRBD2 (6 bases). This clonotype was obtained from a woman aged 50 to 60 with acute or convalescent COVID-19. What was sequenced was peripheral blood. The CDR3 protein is CASRLGGGTQYF. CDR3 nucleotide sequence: TGTGCCAGCCGGTTGGGAGGTGGTACGCAGTATTTT.